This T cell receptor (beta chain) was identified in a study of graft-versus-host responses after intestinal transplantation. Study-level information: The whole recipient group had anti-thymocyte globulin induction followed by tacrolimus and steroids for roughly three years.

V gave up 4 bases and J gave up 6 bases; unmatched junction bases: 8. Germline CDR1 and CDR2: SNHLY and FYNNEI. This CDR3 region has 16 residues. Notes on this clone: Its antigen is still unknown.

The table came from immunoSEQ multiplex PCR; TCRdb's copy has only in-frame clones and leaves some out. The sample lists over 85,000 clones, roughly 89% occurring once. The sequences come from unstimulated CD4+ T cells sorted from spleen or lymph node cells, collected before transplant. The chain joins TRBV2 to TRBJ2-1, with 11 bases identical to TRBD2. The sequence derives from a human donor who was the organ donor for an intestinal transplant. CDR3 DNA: TGTGCCAGCAGTGTGGAGGGACTAGCGGCCCCCAATGAGCAGTTCTTC. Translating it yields CASSVEGLAAPNEQFF.